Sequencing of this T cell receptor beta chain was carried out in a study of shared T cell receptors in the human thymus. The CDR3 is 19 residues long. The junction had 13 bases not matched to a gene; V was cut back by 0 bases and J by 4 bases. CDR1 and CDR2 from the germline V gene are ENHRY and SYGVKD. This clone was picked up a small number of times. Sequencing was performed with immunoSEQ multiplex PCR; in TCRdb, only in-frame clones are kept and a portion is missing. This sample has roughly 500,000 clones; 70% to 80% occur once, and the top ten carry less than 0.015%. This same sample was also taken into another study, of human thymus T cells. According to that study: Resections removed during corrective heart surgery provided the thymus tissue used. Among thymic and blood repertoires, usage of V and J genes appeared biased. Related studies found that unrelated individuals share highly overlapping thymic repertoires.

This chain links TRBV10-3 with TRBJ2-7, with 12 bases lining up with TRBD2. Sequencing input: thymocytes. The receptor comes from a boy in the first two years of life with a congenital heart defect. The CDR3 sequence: CAISESVTSGSVFRYEQYF. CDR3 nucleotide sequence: TGTGCCATCAGTGAGTCCGTGACTAGCGGGAGTGTGTTTCGTTACGAGCAGTACTTC.